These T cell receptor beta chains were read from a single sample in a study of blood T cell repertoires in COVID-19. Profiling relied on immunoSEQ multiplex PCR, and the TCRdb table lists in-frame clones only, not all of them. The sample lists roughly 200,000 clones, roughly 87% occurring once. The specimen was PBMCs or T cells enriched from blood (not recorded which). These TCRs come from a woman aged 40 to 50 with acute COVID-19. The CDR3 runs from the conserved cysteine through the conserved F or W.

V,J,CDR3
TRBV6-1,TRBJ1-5,CASSGDRGLGNQPQHF
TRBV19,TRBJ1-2,CASKITTVPNYGYTF
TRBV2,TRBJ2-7,CASSESSPYEQYF
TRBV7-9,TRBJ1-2,CASGTSGGGPELGYTF
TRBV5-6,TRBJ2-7,CASSLSTSGVRSYEQYF
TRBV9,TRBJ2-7,CASSVAEAGYEQYF
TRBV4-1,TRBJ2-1,CASSQGTPSGKRNEQFF
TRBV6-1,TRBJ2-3,CASSDHLAGGSTDTQYF
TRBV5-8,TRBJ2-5,CASSVQDRETQYF
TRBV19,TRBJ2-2,CASSITGQGTGELFF
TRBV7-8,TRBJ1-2,CASSQSNLAFGQGAQGYTF
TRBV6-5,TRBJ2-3,CASRTRREDTQYF
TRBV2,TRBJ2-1,CASRLLAGGPHEQFF
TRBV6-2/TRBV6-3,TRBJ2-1,CASSEGTSGTGSYNEQFF
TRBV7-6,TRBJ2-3,CASIQRSGRASTDTQYF
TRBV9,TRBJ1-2,CASSVAGYGYTF
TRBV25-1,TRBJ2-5,CASSGQGAVTQYF
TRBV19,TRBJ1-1,CATREGNTEAFF
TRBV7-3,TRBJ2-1,CASSLRRGIEQFF
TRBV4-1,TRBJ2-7,CASSITSGSSYEQYF
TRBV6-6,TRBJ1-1,CASKGGENTEAFF
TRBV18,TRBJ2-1,CASSPTGGRGNEQFF
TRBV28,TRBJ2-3,CASSLGGQGTDTQYF
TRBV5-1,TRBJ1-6,CASSLNPGTGFNSPLHF
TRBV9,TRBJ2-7,CASSVAEHLYEQYF
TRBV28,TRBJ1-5,CASSLSQGNNQPQHF
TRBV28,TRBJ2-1,CARKKPGLAGVDEQFF
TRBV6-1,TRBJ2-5,CASSEASGGQETQYF
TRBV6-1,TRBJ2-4,CASSALQGLAKNIQYF
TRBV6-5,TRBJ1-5,CATEPDRSNQPQHF
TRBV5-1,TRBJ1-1,CASSPSGGHTEAFF
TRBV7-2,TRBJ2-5,CASSWDRAQETQYF
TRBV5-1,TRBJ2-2,CASSLLGQGLAGELFF
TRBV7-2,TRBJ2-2,CASSLDGLAIFANTGELFF
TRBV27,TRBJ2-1,CASSRASGYLNNEQFF
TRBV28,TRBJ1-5,CASSSMTGNQPQHF
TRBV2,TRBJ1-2,CASSGRQGVSFGYTF
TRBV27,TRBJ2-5,CASSSRGAGWETQYF
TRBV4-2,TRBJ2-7,CASSQEYTGGYEQYF
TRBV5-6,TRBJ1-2,CASSLGQGTATSYAGYTF
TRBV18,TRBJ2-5,CASSPRAGGQETQYF
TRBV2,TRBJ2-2,CASTVTGPGELFF
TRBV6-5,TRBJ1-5,CASSYGGQNQPQHF
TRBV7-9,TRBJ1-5,CASSLGTPSSNQPQHF
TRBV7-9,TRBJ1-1,CASSLGGGEAFF
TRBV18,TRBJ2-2,CASSPEARGELFF
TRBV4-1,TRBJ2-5,CASSHEPGTSGEETQYF
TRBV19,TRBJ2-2,CASGGLHGELFF
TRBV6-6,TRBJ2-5,CASSPLLGAQETQYF
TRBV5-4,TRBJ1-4,CASSLAGMGEKLFF
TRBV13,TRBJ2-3,CASSPGQGTDTQYF